This T cell receptor beta chain is from a study of tumor-infiltrating lymphocytes in primary liver carcinoma. This CDR3 spans 16 amino acids. CDR1 is SGHDT and CDR2 is YYEEEE in the germline V gene. The blood RNA (from unsorted whole blood) was obtained, and germline DNA was also extracted. TCR beta cDNA was prepared out of roughly 520 ng total RNA by means of a constant-region primer. ARM-PCR, slightly modified, supplied the TCR beta libraries through three nested multiplex PCR rounds. TRBV1-TRBV30 forward and Cbeta reverse primers drove the first two roughly 10-cycle rounds. MiXCR was run by TCRdb on the multiplex PCR reads, yielding one entry per CDR3 protein. The table includes around 330,000 distinct CDR3 sequences, 50% to 75% detected once. Points on this clonotype: At one end, the junction sequence differs from germline, possibly due to a read error.

Sequenced input: peripheral blood. The V gene is TRBV5-6, the J gene TRBJ2-3; possible D gene TRBD1, 6 bases. The source is a woman aged 25 to 39 with primary liver carcinoma and hepatitis B virus infection. The CDR3 DNA is TGTGCCAGCAGCCCGGTTACAGGGAGAGGCACAGATACGCGGTATTTT. Residues: CASSPVTGRGTDTRYF.